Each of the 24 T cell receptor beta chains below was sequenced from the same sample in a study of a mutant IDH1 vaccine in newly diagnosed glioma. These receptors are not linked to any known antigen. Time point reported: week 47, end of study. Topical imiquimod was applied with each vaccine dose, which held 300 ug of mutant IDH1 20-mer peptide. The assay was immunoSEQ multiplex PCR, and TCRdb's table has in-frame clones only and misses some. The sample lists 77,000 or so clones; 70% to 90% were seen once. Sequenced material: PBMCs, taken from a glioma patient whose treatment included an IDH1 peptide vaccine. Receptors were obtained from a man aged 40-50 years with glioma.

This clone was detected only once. In nucleotides, the CDR3 is TGTGCCAGCAGCTTGGGCACACAGGGATCCTACGAGCAGTACTTC. Encoded protein: CASSLGTQGSYEQYF. The chain is built from TRBV5-4 and TRBJ2-7; perhaps TRBD1 as D (6 bases). Trimming removed 0 bases at V and 1 base at J, with 11 bases between. The CDR3 loop spans 15 amino acids. CDR1 is SGHNT, CDR2 YYREEE, per germline (reference sequence).

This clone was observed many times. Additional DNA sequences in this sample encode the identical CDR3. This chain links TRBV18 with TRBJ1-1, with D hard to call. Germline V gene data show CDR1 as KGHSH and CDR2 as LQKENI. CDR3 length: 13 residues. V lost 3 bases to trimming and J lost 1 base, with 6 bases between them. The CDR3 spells CASSPGRNTEAFF. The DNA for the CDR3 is TGTGCCAGCTCACCCGGTCGGAACACTGAAGCTTTCTTT.

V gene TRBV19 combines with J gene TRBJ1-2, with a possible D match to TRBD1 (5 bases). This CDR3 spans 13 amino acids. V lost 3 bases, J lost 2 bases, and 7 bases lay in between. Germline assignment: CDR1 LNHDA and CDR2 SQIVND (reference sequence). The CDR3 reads CASSIPGNYGYTF. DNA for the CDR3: TGTGCCAGTAGTATCCCAGGGAACTATGGCTACACCTTC.

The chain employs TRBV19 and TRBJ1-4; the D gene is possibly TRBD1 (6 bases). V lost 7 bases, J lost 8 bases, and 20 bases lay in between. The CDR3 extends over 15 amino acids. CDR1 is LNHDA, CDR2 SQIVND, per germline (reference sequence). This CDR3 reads CASTPGAGASEKLFF. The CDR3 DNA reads TGTGCCAGTACCCCCGGGGCAGGGGCGAGCGAAAAACTGTTTTTT.

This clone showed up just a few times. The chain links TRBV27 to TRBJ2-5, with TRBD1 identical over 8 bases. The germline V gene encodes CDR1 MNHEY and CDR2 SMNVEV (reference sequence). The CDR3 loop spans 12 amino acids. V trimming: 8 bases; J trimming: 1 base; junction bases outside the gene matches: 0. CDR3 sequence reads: CASGQGQETQYF. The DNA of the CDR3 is TGTGCCAGCGGACAGGGCCAAGAGACCCAGTACTTC.

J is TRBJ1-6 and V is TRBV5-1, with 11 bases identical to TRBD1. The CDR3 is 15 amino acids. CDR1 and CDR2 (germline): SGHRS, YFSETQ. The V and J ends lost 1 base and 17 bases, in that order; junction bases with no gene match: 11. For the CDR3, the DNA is TGCGCCAGCAGCTTGAATGGTGCTGGACAGGGGGCAATCCACTTT. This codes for CASSLNGAGQGAIHF.

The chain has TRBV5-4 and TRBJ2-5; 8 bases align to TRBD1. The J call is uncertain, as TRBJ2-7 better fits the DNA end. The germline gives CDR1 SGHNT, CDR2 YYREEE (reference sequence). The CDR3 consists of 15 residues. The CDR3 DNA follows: TGTGCCAGCAGCTTGGGGTCAGGGGGCGACTACGAGCAGTACTTC. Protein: CASSLGSGGDYEQYF.

The CDR3 region has the DNA TGTGCCAGCAGCTTAGGACAGGGTGTCACCGGGGAGCTGTTTTTT. As protein: CASSLGQGVTGELFF. V gene TRBV11-3 combines with J gene TRBJ2-2; 7 nucleotides line up with TRBD1. After removal of 1 base from V and 4 bases from J, the junction contained 3 bases not matched to a gene. Looked up from germline, CDR1 is SGHNT and CDR2 is YENEEA. CDR3 length: 15 residues.

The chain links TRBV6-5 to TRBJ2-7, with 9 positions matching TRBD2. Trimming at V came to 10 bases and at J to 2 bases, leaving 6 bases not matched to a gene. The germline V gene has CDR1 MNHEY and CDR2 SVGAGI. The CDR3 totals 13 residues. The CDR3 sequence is CATQTSGPYEQYF. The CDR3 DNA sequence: TGTGCCACTCAGACTAGCGGTCCCTACGAGCAGTACTTC.

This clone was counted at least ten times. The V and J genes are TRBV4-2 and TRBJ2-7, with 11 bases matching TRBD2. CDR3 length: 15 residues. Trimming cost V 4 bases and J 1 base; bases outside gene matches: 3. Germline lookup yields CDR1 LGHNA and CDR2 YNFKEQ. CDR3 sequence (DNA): TGTGCCAGCAGCCTAGCGGGGGGGACATCCTACGAGCAGTACTTC. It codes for CASSLAGGTSYEQYF.

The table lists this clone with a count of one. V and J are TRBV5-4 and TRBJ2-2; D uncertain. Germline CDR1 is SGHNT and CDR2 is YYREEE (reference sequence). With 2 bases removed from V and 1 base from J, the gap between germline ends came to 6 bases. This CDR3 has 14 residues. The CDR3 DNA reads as TGTGCCAGCAGCTTCGGACGGAACACCGGGGAGCTGTTTTTT. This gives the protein CASSFGRNTGELFF.

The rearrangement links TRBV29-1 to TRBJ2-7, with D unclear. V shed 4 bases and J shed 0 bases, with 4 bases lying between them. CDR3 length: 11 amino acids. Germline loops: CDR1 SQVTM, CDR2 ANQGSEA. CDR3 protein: CSVGGSYEQYF. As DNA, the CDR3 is TGCAGCGTTGGGGGCTCCTACGAGCAGTACTTC.

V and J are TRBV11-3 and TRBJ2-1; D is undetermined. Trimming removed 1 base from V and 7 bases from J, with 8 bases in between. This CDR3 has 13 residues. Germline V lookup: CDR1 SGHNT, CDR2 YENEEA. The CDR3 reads CASSLGWVNEQFF. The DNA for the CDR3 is TGTGCCAGCAGCTTAGGGTGGGTTAATGAGCAGTTCTTC.

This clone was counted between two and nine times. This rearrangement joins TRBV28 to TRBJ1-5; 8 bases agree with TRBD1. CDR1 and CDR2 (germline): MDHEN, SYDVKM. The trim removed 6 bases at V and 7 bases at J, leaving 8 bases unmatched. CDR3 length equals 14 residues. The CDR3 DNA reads TGTGCCAGCAGCACTATCAGGGGGCGACAGCCCCAGCATTTT. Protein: CASSTIRGRQPQHF. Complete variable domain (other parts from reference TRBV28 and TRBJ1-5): DVKVTQSSRYLVKRTGEKVFLECVQDMDHENMFWYRQDPGLGLRLIYFSYDVKMKEKGDIPEGYSVSREKKERFSLILESASTNQTSMYLCASSTIRGRQPQHFGDGTRLSIL.

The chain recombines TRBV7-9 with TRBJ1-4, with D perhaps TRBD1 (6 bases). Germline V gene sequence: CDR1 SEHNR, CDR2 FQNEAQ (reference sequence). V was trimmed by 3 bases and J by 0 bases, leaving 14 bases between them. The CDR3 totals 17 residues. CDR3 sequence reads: CASSFTRGEATNEKLFF. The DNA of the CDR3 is TGTGCCAGCAGCTTCACCAGGGGTGAGGCAACTAATGAAAAACTGTTTTTT.

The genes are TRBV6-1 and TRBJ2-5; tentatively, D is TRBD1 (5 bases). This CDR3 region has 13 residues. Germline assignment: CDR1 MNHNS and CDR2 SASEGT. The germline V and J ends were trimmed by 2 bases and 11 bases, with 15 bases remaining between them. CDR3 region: CASSENRPALQYF. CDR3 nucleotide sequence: TGTGCCAGCAGTGAAAACAGGCCAGCCCTACAGTACTTC.

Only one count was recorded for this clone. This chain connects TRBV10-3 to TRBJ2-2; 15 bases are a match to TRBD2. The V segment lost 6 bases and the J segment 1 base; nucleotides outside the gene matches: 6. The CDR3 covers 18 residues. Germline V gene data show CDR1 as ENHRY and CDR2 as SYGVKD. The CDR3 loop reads CAIRPGLAGGRNTGELFF. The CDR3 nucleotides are TGTGCCATCAGGCCGGGACTAGCGGGAGGACGGAACACCGGGGAGCTGTTTTTT.

The CDR3 loop reads CSGGQVTNYGYTF. The CDR3 nucleotides are TGCAGCGGGGGACAGGTTACTAACTATGGCTACACCTTC. The gene calls are TRBV29-1 and TRBJ1-2; 8 bases line up with TRBD1. This CDR3 region has 13 residues. J gave up 0 bases and V 7 bases, and 4 bases lay outside the gene matches. CDR1 and CDR2 (germline): SQVTM, ANQGSEA.

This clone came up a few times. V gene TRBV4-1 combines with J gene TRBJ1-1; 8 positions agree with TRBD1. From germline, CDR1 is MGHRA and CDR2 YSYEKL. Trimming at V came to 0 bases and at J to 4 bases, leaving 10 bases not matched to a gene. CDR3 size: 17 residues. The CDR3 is CASSQDVWTGRGTEAFF. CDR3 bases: TGCGCCAGCAGCCAAGATGTGTGGACAGGGAGGGGCACTGAAGCTTTCTTT.

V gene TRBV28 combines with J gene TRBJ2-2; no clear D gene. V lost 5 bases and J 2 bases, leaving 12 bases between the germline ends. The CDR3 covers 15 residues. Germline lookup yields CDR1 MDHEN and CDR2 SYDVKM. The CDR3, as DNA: TGTGCCAGCAGTACCCCCCCAGTAAACACCGGGGAGCTGTTTTTT. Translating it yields CASSTPPVNTGELFF.

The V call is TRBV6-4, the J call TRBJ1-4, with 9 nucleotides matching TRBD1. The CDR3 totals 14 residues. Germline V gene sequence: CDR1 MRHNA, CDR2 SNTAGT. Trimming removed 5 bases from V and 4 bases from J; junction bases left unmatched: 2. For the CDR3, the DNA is TGTGCCAGCAGTAAGGACAGGGGTAATGAAAAACTGTTTTTT. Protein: CASSKDRGNEKLFF.

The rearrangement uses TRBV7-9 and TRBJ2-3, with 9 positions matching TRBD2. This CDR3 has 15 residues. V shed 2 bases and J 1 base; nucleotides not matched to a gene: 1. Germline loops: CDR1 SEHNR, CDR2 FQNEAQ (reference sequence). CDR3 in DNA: TGTGCCAGCAGCTTAAGGACTAGCGGCACAGATACGCAGTATTTT. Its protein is CASSLRTSGTDTQYF.

The CDR3 loop reads CSASGGVEQYF. The CDR3 DNA sequence: TGCAGTGCTAGTGGGGGGGTCGAGCAGTACTTC. V is TRBV20-1 and J is TRBJ2-7; 7 nucleotides agree with TRBD2. The CDR3 runs 11 residues. The V gene's germline CDR1 is DFQATT and CDR2 SNEGSKA (reference sequence). V shed 3 bases, J shed 6 bases, and the junction held 2 bases outside the gene matches.

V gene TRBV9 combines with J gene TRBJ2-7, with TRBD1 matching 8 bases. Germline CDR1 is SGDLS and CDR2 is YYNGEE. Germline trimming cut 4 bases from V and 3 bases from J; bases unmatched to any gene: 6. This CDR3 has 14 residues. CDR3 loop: CASSPRTGIYEQYF. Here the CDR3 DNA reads TGTGCCAGCAGCCCTCGGACAGGGATCTACGAGCAGTACTTC.